Listed below are T cell receptor beta chains from one sample, sequenced in a study of molecular identifiers for immune sequencing clone quantification. In TCRdb, the PCR reads were re-called with MiXCR into one record per CDR3 protein. The sample lists around 480,000 distinct CDR3 sequences, around a fifth seen once, with about 0.8% in the top ten. The material sequenced was naive CD8+ T cells from blood, with Jurkat cell RNA spiked in. The origin of the receptors is a human donor in good health. Some libraries in this study had Jurkat cell RNA spiked in. Each CDR3 is given with its conserved first and last residue. D genes are given only for firm matches. Size values are once, few and many counts, or a class for expanded clones, and some rows have none.

v_call,j_call,d_call,clone_size,cdr3_aa,cdr3_nt
TRBV12-3/TRBV12-4,TRBJ2-3,NA,many,CASRTRLTTNTDTQYF,TGTGCCAGCAGAACCCGCCTTACTACCAACACAGATACGCAGTATTTT
TRBV19,TRBJ2-2,NA,NA,CASSRSGGSTGELFF,TGTGCCAGTAGTCGTTCAGGCGGTAGCACCGGGGAGCTGTTTTTT
TRBV28,TRBJ1-4,TRBD1,many,CASSLNTGARNEKLFF,TGTGCCAGCAGTCTTAACACAGGGGCTAGGAATGAAAAACTGTTTTTT
TRBV5-1,TRBJ2-1,NA,many,CASSLGVYINNEQFF,TGCGCCAGCAGCTTGGGGGTGTACATAAACAATGAGCAGTTCTTC
TRBV6-2/TRBV6-3,TRBJ1-4,NA,NA,CAVSEFATNEKLFF,TGTGCAGTGTCCGAATTTGCAACTAATGAAAAACTGTTTTTT
TRBV2,TRBJ2-7,NA,NA,CASSEARGTENYEQYF,TGTGCCAGCAGTGAAGCTCGTGGGACTGAAAACTACGAGCAGTACTTC
TRBV5-6,TRBJ1-2,TRBD1,few,CASSPGQVHYGYTF,TGTGCCAGCAGCCCCGGACAGGTTCACTATGGCTACACCTTC
TRBV7-8,TRBJ2-7,TRBD1,NA,CASTLPRTGTGNDEQYF,TGTGCCAGCACCCTCCCAAGGACCGGGACAGGGAACGACGAGCAGTACTTC
TRBV4-1,TRBJ2-2,NA,NA,CASSQTRLENTGELFF,TGCGCCAGCAGCCAAACAAGACTGGAGAACACCGGGGAGCTGTTTTTT
TRBV30,TRBJ2-1,NA,few,CAWTTGSSVSYRPDEQFF,TGTGCCTGGACCACTGGGTCATCAGTATCCTATCGCCCCGATGAGCAGTTCTTC
TRBV30,TRBJ2-1,TRBD2,few,CAWRGGTEWSYNEQFF,TGTGCCTGGAGGGGGGGGACTGAGTGGTCCTACAATGAGCAGTTCTTC
TRBV27,TRBJ2-4,TRBD2,many,CASTTLAGVKNIQYF,TGTGCCAGCACCACACTAGCGGGAGTCAAAAACATTCAGTACTTC
TRBV9,TRBJ1-2,NA,once,CASSVGENYGYAF,TGTGCCAGCAGCGTAGGGGAGAACTATGGCTACGCCTTC
TRBV27,TRBJ1-2,TRBD1,NA,CASRLLTGGHGYTF,TGTGCCAGCAGACTCTTGACAGGGGGTCATGGCTACACCTTC
TRBV4-1,TRBJ1-3,NA,NA,CASSPNQVSGNAIYF,TGCGCCAGCAGCCCTAATCAGGTCTCTGGAAACGCCATATATTTT
TRBV24-1,TRBJ1-2,NA,few,CATSDSLEDYGYTF,TGTGCCACCAGTGATTCCTTGGAAGACTATGGCTACACCTTC
TRBV7-9,TRBJ1-4,NA,many,CASSLKDGEKLFF,TGTGCCAGCAGCTTAAAAGACGGTGAAAAACTGTTTTTT
TRBV11-2,TRBJ2-7,NA,NA,CASILTGTGYFYEQYF,TGTGCCAGCATCCTAACCGGGACGGGGTATTTCTACGAGCAGTACTTC
TRBV7-6,TRBJ2-5,TRBD2,many,CASSEVAGAAETQYF,TGTGCCAGCAGCGAAGTAGCGGGAGCGGCAGAGACCCAGTACTTC
TRBV24-1,TRBJ1-1,NA,NA,CATDRSKAFF,TGTGCCACCGACCGCTCCAAAGCTTTCTTT
TRBV4-3,TRBJ2-3,NA,few,CASSQDTGGLAGTDTQYF,TGCGCCAGCAGCCAAGATACGGGGGGCCTAGCGGGCACAGATACGCAGTATTTT
TRBV12-3/TRBV12-4,TRBJ2-1,TRBD1,few,CASSPTTGANEQFF,TGTGCCAGCAGTCCCACGACAGGGGCCAATGAGCAGTTCTTC
TRBV7-8,TRBJ2-7,NA,NA,CASMMTLGVDCEQYF,TGTGCCAGCATGATGACATTAGGGGTTGACTGCGAGCAGTACTTC
TRBV6-5,TRBJ2-6,NA,NA,CASGIGSGANVLTF,TGTGCCAGCGGTATAGGATCTGGGGCCAACGTCCTGACTTTC
TRBV7-9,TRBJ2-5,NA,many,CASSDPTGQETQYF,TGTGCCAGCAGCGACCCAACAGGGCAAGAGACCCAGTACTTC
TRBV6-6,TRBJ1-1,TRBD1,NA,CASSTGGMTEAFF,TGTGCCAGCAGTACAGGGGGTATGACTGAAGCTTTCTTT
TRBV30,TRBJ2-1,TRBD2,few,CAWSPAGPSYNEQFF,TGTGCCTGGAGTCCAGCGGGGCCTTCCTACAATGAGCAGTTCTTC
TRBV9,TRBJ2-7,NA,NA,CASSPFWSPSYGQYF,TGTGCCAGCAGCCCCTTTTGGAGTCCCTCCTACGGGCAGTACTTC
TRBV7-9,TRBJ2-3,TRBD1,many,CASSPLGTGFKDTQYF,TGTGCCAGCAGCCCCCTCGGGACAGGATTTAAAGATACGCAGTATTTT
TRBV20-1,TRBJ2-3,TRBD2,many,CSAESGGTRYATDTQYF,TGCAGTGCTGAGAGCGGGGGGACTAGATACGCCACAGATACGCAGTATTTT
TRBV6-5,TRBJ2-7,TRBD1,NA,CASSSDRVFVYEQYF,TGTGCCAGCAGTTCGGACAGGGTTTTCGTCTACGAGCAGTACTTC